These 19 T cell receptor beta chains share one sample of origin, sequenced in a study of cytomegalovirus exposure and HLA in healthy donors. Primers included in the PCR were 60 Vbeta and 13 Jbeta primers. Sequencing was performed with immunoSEQ multiplex PCR; in TCRdb, only in-frame clones are kept and a portion is missing. This table has about 160,000 clones, around 79% appearing once. The sequencing sample was made of PBMCs. All receptors derive from a man in his fifties in good health and CMV-seropositive.

This clone was detected only once. The chain carries TRBV5-1 and TRBJ2-7; no clear D gene. Trimming left V 0 bases short and J 3 bases short, with 10 bases between. This CDR3 contains 14 residues. Germline loops: CDR1 SGHRS, CDR2 YFSETQ. The CDR3 region is CASSLAISNYEQYF. The CDR3, as DNA: TGCGCCAGCAGCTTGGCCATTAGCAACTACGAGCAGTACTTC.

The rearrangement uses TRBV7-9 and TRBJ2-7; unclear D gene. In germline, CDR1 is SEHNR, CDR2 FQNEAQ (reference sequence). This CDR3 has 12 amino acids. Trimming cost V 4 bases and J 6 bases, with 10 bases left between them. CDR3 amino acids: CASSSRRGEQYF. The CDR3 bases are TGTGCCAGCAGCTCCAGACGAGGCGAGCAGTACTTC.

This clone was counted a few times. The sample has other DNA sequences that encode this CDR3 too. The chain recombines TRBV5-1 with TRBJ2-1; 11 bases match TRBD2. Germline V gene sequence: CDR1 SGHRS, CDR2 YFSETQ. This CDR3 is built from 14 residues. V trimming: 2 bases; J trimming: 7 bases; junction bases outside the gene matches: 2. In DNA form, the CDR3 reads TGCGCCAGCAGCTTTAGCGGGAGGGGAAATGAGCAGTTCTTC. Translation gives CASSFSGRGNEQFF.

The chain recombines TRBV7-2 with TRBJ1-1, with D perhaps matching TRBD1 (5 bases). There are 13 residues in the CDR3. V lost 1 base to trimming and J lost 8 bases, with 11 bases between them. Germline V gene data show CDR1 as SGHTA and CDR2 as FQGNSA. The CDR3, as DNA: TGTGCCAGCAGCTTAGACAGGAGCATCGAAGCTTTCTTT. Translated, it gives CASSLDRSIEAFF.

This clone was counted a single time. This chain uses TRBV9 with TRBJ2-3, with TRBD1 matching 7 bases. Germline V lookup: CDR1 SGDLS, CDR2 YYNGEE. The CDR3 has 15 residues. The ends lost 7 bases at V and 0 bases at J; junction bases unmatched: 8. The CDR3 loop is CASSQGPDSTDTQYF. In DNA form, the CDR3 reads TGTGCCAGCTCACAGGGGCCGGATAGCACAGATACGCAGTATTTT. Drawing the rest from reference TRBV9 and TRBJ2-3, the complete variable domain is DSGVTQTPKHLITATGQRVTLRCSPRSGDLSVYWYQQSLDQGLQFLIQYYNGEERAKGNILERFSAQQFPDLHSELNLSSLELGDSALYFCASSQGPDSTDTQYFGPGTRLTVL.

J is TRBJ2-5 and V is TRBV5-1, with TRBD2 matching over 11 bases. This CDR3 comprises 15 residues. The germline CDR1 and CDR2 sequences are SGHRS and YFSETQ. V gave up 2 bases and J gave up 4 bases; unmatched junction bases: 4. The CDR3 region has the DNA TGCGCCAGCAGCTTTAGTAGCGGGAGGGGAGAGACCCAGTACTTC. Translating it yields CASSFSSGRGETQYF.

V usage is TRBV4-1 and J usage is TRBJ2-5; TRBD1 is a possible D gene (6 bases). Trimming took 4 bases from V and 1 from J, leaving 10 bases between them. Germline V gene data show CDR1 as MGHRA and CDR2 as YSYEKL. This CDR3 comprises 14 residues. The CDR3 spells CASSRGQTQETQYF. CDR3 nucleotides: TGCGCCAGCAGCCGAGGACAGACCCAAGAGACCCAGTACTTC.

The chain joins TRBV25-1 to TRBJ2-2, with 7 bases that match TRBD1. The CDR3 runs to 17 residues. CDR1 is MGHDK and CDR2 is SYGVNS in the germline V gene. V was clipped by 3 bases and J by 4 bases; unmatched bases: 11. CDR3 loop: CASSDPRQGLITGELFF. The CDR3 DNA reads TGTGCCAGCAGTGACCCTCGACAGGGTTTGATCACCGGGGAGCTGTTTTTT. Based on the CDR3 plus reference TRBV25-1 and TRBJ2-2, the full variable domain is EADIYQTPRYLVIGTGKKITLECSQTMGHDKMYWYQQDPGMELHLIHYSYGVNSTEKGDLSSESTVSRIRTEHFPLTLESARPSHTSQYLCASSDPRQGLITGELFFGEGSRLTVL.

The chain recombines TRBV27 with TRBJ2-5; 7 bases map to TRBD1. The DNA end is more similar to TRBJ2-7, so the J call may be wrong. Per germline, CDR1 MNHEY and CDR2 SMNVEV (reference sequence). The CDR3 covers 15 residues. The CDR3 DNA is TGTGCCAGCAGTCCCCAACTGACAGGGCGCAGCGAGCAGTACTTC. Protein sequence: CASSPQLTGRSEQYF.

CDR3 sequence reads: CASSSGIGNTDTQYF. CDR3 DNA sequence: TGTGCCAGTAGTAGCGGGATTGGGAACACAGATACGCAGTATTTT. V and J are TRBV19 and TRBJ2-3, with D possibly matching TRBD2 (6 bases). The CDR3 runs to 15 residues. V lost 4 bases to trimming and J lost 2 bases, with 13 bases between them. Germline V gene data show CDR1 as LNHDA and CDR2 as SQIVND (reference sequence).

This clone was counted a single time. The CDR3 nucleotides read TGTGCCATCAGTGTTGCGGACACAGATACGCAGTATTTT. Its protein product is CAISVADTDTQYF. The V gene is TRBV10-3, the J gene TRBJ2-3; D unclear. With 4 bases removed from V and 2 bases from J, the gap between germline ends came to 7 bases. CDR1 is ENHRY and CDR2 is SYGVKD in the germline V gene. The CDR3 is 13 amino acids.

This clone has only a few counts. The chain is built from TRBV5-1 and TRBJ1-1; TRBD1 might be the D (6 bases). V lost 4 bases and J lost 1, with 8 bases in between. CDR3 size: 13 residues. Germline values: CDR1 SGHRS, CDR2 YFSETQ. This chain's CDR3 is CASSPQGNTEAFF. CDR3 coding DNA: TGCGCCAGCAGCCCACAGGGGAACACTGAAGCTTTCTTT.

The rearrangement links TRBV5-4 to TRBJ2-3; D is uncertain. Trimming left V 0 bases short and J 3 bases short, with 8 bases between. Germline loops: CDR1 SGHNT, CDR2 YYREEE (reference sequence). The CDR3 has 14 amino acids. The CDR3 bases are TGTGCCAGCAGCTTGGAACTAATGACAGATACGCAGTATTTT. Its translation: CASSLELMTDTQYF.

The chain joins TRBV28 to TRBJ1-6; 12 bases are a match to TRBD1. Trimming at V came to 2 bases and at J to 10 bases, leaving 6 bases not matched to a gene. Germline V lookup: CDR1 MDHEN, CDR2 SYDVKM. This CDR3 spans 16 amino acids. As DNA, the CDR3 is TGTGCCAGCAGTTTAGGGGACAGGGGGCTTCGCTCACCCCTCCACTTT. It translates to CASSLGDRGLRSPLHF.

The chain employs TRBV7-3 and TRBJ2-3, with 10 bases that match TRBD1. CDR3 size: 16 residues. The junction had 4 bases not matched to a gene; V was cut back by 3 bases and J by 1 base. Per germline, CDR1 SGHTA and CDR2 FQGTGA. CDR3 nucleotide sequence: TGTGCCAGCAGCTTTCTCGGGACAGGGGGCACAGATACGCAGTATTTT. Its translation: CASSFLGTGGTDTQYF.

This clone was seen just once. The V call is TRBV2, the J call TRBJ2-2; D is ambiguous. The V end was cut by 3 bases, the J end by 4 bases, with 12 bases between. Germline V lookup: CDR1 SNHLY, CDR2 FYNNEI. The CDR3 is 15 residues long. In nucleotides, the CDR3 is TGTGCCAGCAGTGAGCGTCAGGCGCGCACCGGGGAGCTGTTTTTT. This gives the protein CASSERQARTGELFF.

The chain links TRBV6-4 to TRBJ2-5, with TRBD1 matching over 8 bases. The CDR3 runs 13 residues. Germline V gene lookup returns CDR1 MRHNA and CDR2 SNTAGT. Losses at the gene ends were 6 bases for V and 2 bases for J; bases not matched to a gene: 2. In DNA, the CDR3 is TGTGCCAGCAGACGGACAGGGCAAGAGACCCAGTACTTC. It codes for CASRRTGQETQYF.

CDR3 loop: CAIGTGENYGYTF. As DNA, the CDR3 is TGTGCCATCGGGACAGGGGAGAACTATGGCTACACCTTC. This rearrangement joins TRBV10-3 to TRBJ1-2, with 10 bases matching TRBD1. This CDR3 comprises 13 residues. The junction had 2 bases not matched to a gene; V was cut back by 8 bases and J by 2 bases. Germline V gene sequence: CDR1 ENHRY, CDR2 SYGVKD.

The count of this clone is one. This rearrangement joins TRBV19 to TRBJ2-3; 9 bases are a match to TRBD2. Trimming took 9 bases from V and 1 from J; bases not matched to a gene: 2. There are 13 residues in the CDR3. Germline V lookup: CDR1 LNHDA, CDR2 SQIVND (reference sequence). CDR3 sequence reads: CASRTSGTDTQYF. DNA for the CDR3: TGTGCCAGCAGGACTAGCGGCACAGATACGCAGTATTTT.